This T cell receptor (beta chain) came from a study of beta chain features in type 1 diabetes. This clone has just a few counts. Its antigen is not known. Sorting with CD45RO/CCR7/CD25/CD127/CD95/CD27 yielded naive, central memory, regulatory and stem-like memory CD4+ cells. Study results and limitations: These data did not resolve whether HLA type affects TCRB rearrangement. Any PCR bias toward short templates would affect both groups alike. Healthy donors had naive, central memory and Treg TCRB repertoires that appeared less similar than those seen among patients. Significant though moderate, a shortening of TCRB CDR3s appeared in all four CD4+ subsets of Type 1 diabetes patients.

The germline CDR1 and CDR2 sequences are LGHNA and YSLEER. The length of the CDR3 is 16 residues. V lost 0 bases and J lost 1, with 10 bases in between. TCRB transcripts that were expressed got sequenced, as all of the isolated RNA had been reverse transcribed. Measured with immunoSEQ multiplex PCR; TCRdb has only the in-frame clones, and not every one. This sample has about 170,000 clones, with about 7.9% found just once. Material: central memory CD4+ T cells from blood. This sequence was found in a man between 18 and 35 years old with type 1 diabetes. The chain joins TRBV4-3 to TRBJ1-5; D not certain. The CDR3 loop reads CASSQELVWSNQPQHF. CDR3 bases: TGCGCCAGCAGCCAAGAGCTAGTGTGGAGCAATCAGCCCCAGCATTTT.